These 9 T cell receptor beta chains were all obtained from the same sample, sequenced in a study of a mutant IDH1 vaccine in newly diagnosed glioma. Assay: immunoSEQ multiplex PCR; the TCRdb copy retains only in-frame clones and omits some. This sample yields about 35,000 clones, of which roughly 80% are seen a single time; roughly 16% belongs to the top ten. Regarding time point: week 11, during vaccination. Topical imiquimod was applied with each vaccine dose, which held 300 ug of mutant IDH1 20-mer peptide. Their antigens remain unidentified. The specimen comprised peripheral blood mononuclear cells (PBMCs), sampled from a glioma patient whose treatment included an IDH1 peptide vaccine. The receptors were sampled from a woman under 40 with glioma. Some clones in this sample may be carry-over from other donors' samples.

CDR3 coding DNA: TGTGCCAGCAGCTTAGAGAGGACTGGCGGAGGAGAGACCCAGTACTTC. Translation: CASSLERTGGGETQYF. This rearrangement joins TRBV13 to TRBJ2-5, with D perhaps matching TRBD2 (5 bases). Germline CDR1 PRHDT, CDR2 FYEKMQ (reference sequence). Between the trimmed V and J ends, which lost 1 base and 4 bases, there was a span of 16 bases. The CDR3 sequence is 16 residues long.

This chain joins TRBV11-3 and TRBJ2-7, with unresolved D. This CDR3 spans 12 amino acids. The germline V gene encodes CDR1 SGHNT and CDR2 YENEEA. Deletions cut 1 base from V and 5 bases from J, with 6 bases between. Here the CDR3 reads CASSLGADEQYF. CDR3 bases: TGTGCCAGCAGCTTAGGGGCTGACGAGCAGTACTTC.

J is TRBJ1-1 and V is TRBV30, with a tentative D call TRBD1 (6 bases). This CDR3 spans 13 amino acids. V was shortened by 3 bases and J by 3 bases, with 11 bases between the two germline ends. Germline V gives CDR1 GTSNPN, CDR2 SVGIG (reference sequence). The CDR3 reads CAWSRAGDTEAFF. In nucleotides, the CDR3 is TGTGCCTGGAGCAGGGCAGGGGACACTGAAGCTTTCTTT. Using reference TRBV30 and TRBJ1-1 for the parts outside the CDR3, the full variable domain is SQTIHQWPATLVQPVGSPLSLECTVEGTSNPNLYWYRQAAGRGLQLLFYSVGIGQISSEVPQNLSASRPQDRQFILSSKKLLLSDSGFYLCAWSRAGDTEAFFGQGTRLTVV.

The chain is built from TRBV4-1 and TRBJ1-5, with D possibly being TRBD1 (5 bases). The CDR3 runs to 17 residues. The ends were cut back, 0 bases at V and 2 bases at J, with 14 bases in the middle. Germline CDR1 and CDR2: MGHRA and YSYEKL. CDR3: CASSQDSARGGNQPQHF. DNA of the CDR3: TGCGCCAGCAGCCAAGATTCGGCTCGGGGCGGCAATCAGCCCCAGCATTTT.

CDR3 coding DNA: TGTGCCACCAGCAGAGATGACAGGAACAATCAGCCCCAGCATTTT. Translating gives CATSRDDRNNQPQHF. V and J are TRBV15 and TRBJ1-5; TRBD1 might be the D (6 bases). Germline CDR1 and CDR2: LNHNV and YYDKDF (reference sequence). This CDR3 has 15 amino acids. Trimming left V 0 bases short and J 3 bases short, with 9 bases between.

The chain joins TRBV4-2 to TRBJ2-3, with unresolved D. V was shortened by 0 bases and J by 3 bases, with 7 bases between the two germline ends. Germline V gives CDR1 LGHNA, CDR2 YNFKEQ. The CDR3 loop spans 14 amino acids. CDR3 region: CASSQDPQTDTQYF. The CDR3 DNA reads TGTGCCAGCAGCCAAGATCCCCAGACAGATACGCAGTATTTT.

The V and J genes are TRBV11-2 and TRBJ1-1, with D unclear. Germline CDR1 and CDR2: SGHAT and FQNNGV. Trimming removed 8 bases at V and 2 bases at J, with 6 bases between. The CDR3 covers 11 residues. CDR3 in DNA: TGTGCCAGCGGGTCTAACACTGAAGCTTTCTTT. The encoded protein is CASGSNTEAFF.

V is TRBV15 and J is TRBJ2-7; weak D call: TRBD1 (6 bases). The CDR3 contains 15 residues. Trimming took off 4 bases at V and 3 bases at J, with 16 bases between the two ends. Looked up from germline, CDR1 is LNHNV and CDR2 is YYDKDF (reference sequence). The CDR3: CATSTQRDRYYEQYF. CDR3 in DNA: TGTGCCACCAGCACCCAACGCGACAGGTACTACGAGCAGTACTTC.

The chain combines TRBV10-3 with TRBJ2-2; 10 bases agree with TRBD2. The CDR3 sequence is 18 residues long. V shed 9 bases and J 5 bases; nucleotides not matched to a gene: 18. From germline, CDR1 is ENHRY and CDR2 SYGVKD. Written as DNA, the CDR3 is TGTGCCATAAAACCTAGCGGGAGCCCAACGACGGGGACCGGGGAGCTGTTTTTT. It specifies CAIKPSGSPTTGTGELFF.